The T cell receptor (beta chain) under discussion was sequenced for a study of Graves' ophthalmopathy and Graves' hyperthyroidism listed by TCRdb under 2018. Looking at the study overall: Peripheral blood was collected before any treatment was given, at the time of initial diagnosis. TCR beta repertoire signatures were used to distinguish Graves' ophthalmopathy from Graves' hyperthyroidism and to predict progression to ophthalmopathy. In total, 135 blood samples were TCR-sequenced: roughly 45 ophthalmopathy, some 75 hyperthyroidism and some 17 hyperthyroidism-to-ophthalmopathy patients. To explore V-J signatures that distinguish ophthalmopathy from hyperthyroidism, a discovery set of under 110 patients was enrolled, made up of about 40 with ophthalmopathy and 57 with stable hyperthyroidism. An independent validation cohort comprised roughly 20 hyperthyroidism patients and over 15 patients who later progressed from hyperthyroidism to ophthalmopathy. In six or seven hyperthyroidism patients, the T-cell repertoires found in thyroid tissue were compared with those found in blood. Once sampling was done, hyperthyroidism patients were given methimazole at a starting dose of 30 mg daily, while ophthalmopathy patients were given high-dose intravenous methylprednisolone. The full study reports these points: In cross-validation, the 13-signature model distinguished ophthalmopathy from stable hyperthyroidism with about 90% sensitivity and nearly 82% specificity, and in the test set the corresponding values were approximately 80% and 68%. Sample size was not predetermined statistically, and investigators were not blinded to group allocation. Most expanded thyroid clonotypes with a frequency above 0.001 also appeared in blood, which suggests that blood repertoires may reflect the immune response in the thyroid. In validation, the model predicted ophthalmopathy progression with about 71% sensitivity and roughly 72% specificity; some 13 predicted patients were CT-confirmed with GO in a median of around 6 months.

As to this clonotype: Its target antigen remains unknown. No base-level quality is on record; no much larger clone is a single base apart.

For repertoire sequencing, the TCR beta CDR3 regions were amplified from RNA transcripts. The first round of RT-PCR was done with HTBI primers and the Qiagen OneStep RT-PCR kit, and was followed by a second round of multiplex PCR, then size selection and purification. Sequencing of the libraries was carried out on an Illumina HiSeq2000 in paired-end mode with 100 bp reads. As for the original processing: Reads were processed with SOAPnuke, discarding reads with adapters, uncalled bases, mean Phred below 15, or no exact constant-primer or identifier match. COPE v1.2.5 was used to merge the high-quality paired reads. Each unique nucleotide sequence was defined as a clonotype, and clonotypes were aligned to IMGT TRB V, D and J references with MiTCR v1.1. Analysis was restricted to V-J combinations with a frequency above 0.0001, which covered just over 98% of repertoires. For each V-J combination, a TCR clonal expansion and chaos score was defined as the ratio of F50 clonal expansion to chaos observed in the TCRdist matrix. Welch's t-statistics and random forest were used to reduce features to about a dozen V-J combinations, which were fed into a naive Bayes classifier. The similarity between thyroid and blood repertoires was quantified using the Morisita-Horn index. TCRdb's own reprocessing of the public reads used fastp at Q25 and MiXCR and kept productive beta chains. Rows with one shared CDR3 protein collapse into an entry with the most common genes and DNA. These V and J calls originate from TCRdb's pipeline instead of the authors' own analysis. The sample table shows 650,000 to 800,000 distinct CDR3 sequences, and under 50% are seen once. The top ten clonotypes cover under 3.5% of the sample.

Inclusive of the bounding cysteine and phenylalanine, the CDR3 is 13 residues long. CDR3 DNA is the only sequence kept; it has 39 bases, read in frame from the first base. V lost 9 bases and J lost 4 bases; the stretch between them is 13 bases long. CDR1 LNHNV and CDR2 YYDKDF are derived from the germline V gene (reference sequence). Ophthalmopathy patients had moderately to severely active disease, Clinical Activity Score of at least 3, NOSPECS grade of at least 4, and disease duration under 3 months. Patients were excluded if they had other autoimmune diseases, uncontrolled infections, pregnancy or lactation. Clinical symptoms, serum thyroxine, TRAb, thyroid ultrasound and orbital computed tomography formed the basis of the diagnosis. PBMCs were isolated from about 9 ml of fresh peripheral blood by Ficoll-Paque density gradient centrifugation. Total RNA was extracted using Trizol reagent, and RNA quality was checked on an Agilent 2100 Bioanalyzer.

The sequence is built from TRBV15 and TRBJ2-1, with TRBD2 tentatively as D gene (6 bases match). The TCR originated in an adult man with Graves' ophthalmopathy. Sequenced input: peripheral blood. The CDR3 here reads CATEEAGYNEQFF. The sequenced DNA is TGTGCCACAGAGGAGGCGGGGTACAATGAGCAGTTCTTC.